The source of this T cell receptor (beta chain) is a study of blood T cell repertoires in COVID-19. Across the study: Italy, Spain and the United States were the sources of the convalescent and acute COVID-19 samples.

In the original analysis: Reference gene primer amplification gave estimated nucleated cell counts. Sequencing was performed with immunoSEQ multiplex PCR; in TCRdb, only in-frame clones are kept and a portion is missing. That table gives V, J and clone size, and the DNA gave D and trimming. The data hold around 60,000 clones, with roughly 71% observed a single time. Germline V lookup: CDR1 SGHNT, CDR2 YYREEE (reference sequence). V was pared by 0 bases and J by 3 bases, with 3 bases of the junction left unmatched. The CDR3 runs 14 residues. The V and J genes are TRBV5-4 and TRBJ2-7; the match to TRBD1 covers 7 bases. The sequenced material came from peripheral blood. The source is a human donor in a cohort sampled during active COVID-19. DNA for the CDR3: TGTGCCAGCAGCTTGGGACAGGGTGTCTACGAGCAGTACTTC. Residues: CASSLGQGVYEQYF.